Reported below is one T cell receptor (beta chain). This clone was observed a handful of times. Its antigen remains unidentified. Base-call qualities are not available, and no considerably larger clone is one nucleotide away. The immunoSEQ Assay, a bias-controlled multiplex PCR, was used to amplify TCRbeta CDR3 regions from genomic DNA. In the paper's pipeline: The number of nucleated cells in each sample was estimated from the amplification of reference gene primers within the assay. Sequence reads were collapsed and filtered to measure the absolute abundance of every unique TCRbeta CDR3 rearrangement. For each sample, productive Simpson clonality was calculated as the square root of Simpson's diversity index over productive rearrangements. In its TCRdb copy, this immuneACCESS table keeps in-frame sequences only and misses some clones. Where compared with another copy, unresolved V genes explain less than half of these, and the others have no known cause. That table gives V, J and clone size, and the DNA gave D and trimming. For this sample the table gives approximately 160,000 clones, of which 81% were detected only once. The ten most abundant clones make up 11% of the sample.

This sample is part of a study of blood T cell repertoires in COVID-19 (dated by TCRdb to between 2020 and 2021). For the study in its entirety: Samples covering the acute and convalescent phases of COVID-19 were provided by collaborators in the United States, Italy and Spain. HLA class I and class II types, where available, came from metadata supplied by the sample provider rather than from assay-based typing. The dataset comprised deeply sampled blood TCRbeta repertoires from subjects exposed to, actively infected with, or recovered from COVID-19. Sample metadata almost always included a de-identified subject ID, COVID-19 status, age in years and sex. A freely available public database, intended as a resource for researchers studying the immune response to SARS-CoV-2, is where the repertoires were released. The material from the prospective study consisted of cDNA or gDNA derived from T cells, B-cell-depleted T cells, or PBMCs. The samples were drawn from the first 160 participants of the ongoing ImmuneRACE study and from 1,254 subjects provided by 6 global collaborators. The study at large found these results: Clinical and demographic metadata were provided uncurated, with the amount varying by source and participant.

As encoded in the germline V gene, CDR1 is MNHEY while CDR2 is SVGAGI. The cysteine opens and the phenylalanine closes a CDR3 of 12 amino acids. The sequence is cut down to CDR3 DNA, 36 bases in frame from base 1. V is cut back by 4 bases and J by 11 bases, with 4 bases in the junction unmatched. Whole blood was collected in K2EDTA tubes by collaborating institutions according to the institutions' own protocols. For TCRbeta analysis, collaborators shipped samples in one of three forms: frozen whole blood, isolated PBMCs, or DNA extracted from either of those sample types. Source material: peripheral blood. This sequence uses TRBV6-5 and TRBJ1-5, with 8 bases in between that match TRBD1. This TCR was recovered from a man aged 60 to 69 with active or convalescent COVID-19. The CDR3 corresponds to CASSLDRATQHF. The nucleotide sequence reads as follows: TGTGCCAGCAGTTTGGACAGGGCGACCCAGCATTTT.